What follows describes a single T cell receptor (beta chain). Antigen: not known. This sample stems from a study of cytomegalovirus exposure and HLA in healthy donors. CDR1 is SGHTA and CDR2 is FQGNSA in the germline V gene. V shed 2 bases and J 2 bases; nucleotides not matched to a gene: 10. This CDR3 spans 18 amino acids. It was with 60 Vbeta and 13 Jbeta primers that the PCR ran. Clones were read by immunoSEQ multiplex PCR, and TCRdb kept only the in-frame ones, dropping some. The data contain under 150,000 clones, under 85% of them seen just once; the ten biggest clones take up more than 1.5%. Findings and caveats of the study: Earlier analysis found most TCR beta V segments productive about 90% or about 30% of the time. An observed cluster of highly shared sequence variants was recorded as a likely sequencing artifact. When analyzed later, a missense DCLRE1C variant was found to be linked to TCR beta V- and J-gene trimming.

The gene calls are TRBV7-2 and TRBJ2-3; 10 bases are a match to TRBD2. This clonotype originated in a boy younger than 18 in good health and CMV-seronegative. Sample: PBMCs. The CDR3 here is CASSLIAASGGLTDTQYF. CDR3 nucleotides: TGTGCCAGCAGCTTAATCGCGGCTAGCGGGGGTCTCACAGATACGCAGTATTTT.